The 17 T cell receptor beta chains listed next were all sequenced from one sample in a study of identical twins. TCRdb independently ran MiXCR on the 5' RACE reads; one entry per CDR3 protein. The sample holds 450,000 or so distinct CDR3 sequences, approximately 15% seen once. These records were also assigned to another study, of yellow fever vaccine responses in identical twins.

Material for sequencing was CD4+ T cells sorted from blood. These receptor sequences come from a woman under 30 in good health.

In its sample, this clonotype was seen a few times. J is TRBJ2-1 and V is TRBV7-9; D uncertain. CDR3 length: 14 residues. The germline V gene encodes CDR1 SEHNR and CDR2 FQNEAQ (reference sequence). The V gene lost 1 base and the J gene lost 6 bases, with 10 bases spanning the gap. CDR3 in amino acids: CASSLVSGINEQFF. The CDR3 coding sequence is TGTGCCAGCAGCTTAGTCTCTGGGATCAATGAGCAGTTCTTC.

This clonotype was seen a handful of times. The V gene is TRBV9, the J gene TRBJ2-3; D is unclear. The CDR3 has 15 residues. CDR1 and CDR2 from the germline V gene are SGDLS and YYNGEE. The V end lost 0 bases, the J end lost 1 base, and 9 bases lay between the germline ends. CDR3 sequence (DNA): TGTGCCAGCAGCGTAGGGATCTTCCGCACAGATACGCAGTATTTT. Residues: CASSVGIFRTDTQYF.

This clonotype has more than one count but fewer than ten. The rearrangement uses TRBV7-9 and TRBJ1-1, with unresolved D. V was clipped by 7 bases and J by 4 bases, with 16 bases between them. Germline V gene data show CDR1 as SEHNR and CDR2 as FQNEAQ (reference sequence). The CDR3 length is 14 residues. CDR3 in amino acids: CASTSIGLGTEAFF. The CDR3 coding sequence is TGTGCCAGCACCTCGATCGGGCTCGGCACTGAAGCTTTCTTT.

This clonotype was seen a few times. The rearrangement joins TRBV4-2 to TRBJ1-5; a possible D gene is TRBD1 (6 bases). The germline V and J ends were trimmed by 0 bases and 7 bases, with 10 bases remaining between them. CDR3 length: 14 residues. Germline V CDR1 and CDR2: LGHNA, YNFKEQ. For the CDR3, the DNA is TGTGCCAGCAGCCAAGATGGGAGGGGGCAGCCCCAGCATTTT. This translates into CASSQDGRGQPQHF.

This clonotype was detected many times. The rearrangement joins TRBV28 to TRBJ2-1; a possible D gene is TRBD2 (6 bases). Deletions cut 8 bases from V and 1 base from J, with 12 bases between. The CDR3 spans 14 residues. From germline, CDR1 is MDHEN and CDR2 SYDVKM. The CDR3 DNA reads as TGTGCCAGCCTCACGGGACTTTCCTACAATGAGCAGTTCTTC. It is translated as CASLTGLSYNEQFF. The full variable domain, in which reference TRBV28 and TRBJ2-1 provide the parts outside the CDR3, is DVKVTQSSRYLVKRTGEKVFLECVQDMDHENMFWYRQDPGLGLRLIYFSYDVKMKEKGDIPEGYSVSREKKERFSLILESASTNQTSMYLCASLTGLSYNEQFFGPGTRLTVL.

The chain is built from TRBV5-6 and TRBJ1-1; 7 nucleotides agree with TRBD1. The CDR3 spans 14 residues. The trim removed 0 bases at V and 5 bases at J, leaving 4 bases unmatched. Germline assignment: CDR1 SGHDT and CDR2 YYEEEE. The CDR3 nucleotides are TGTGCCAGCAGCTTGGGGGGACAGCGGACTGAAGCTTTCTTT. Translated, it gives CASSLGGQRTEAFF. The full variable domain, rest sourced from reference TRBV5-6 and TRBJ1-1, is DAGVTQSPTHLIKTRGQQVTLRCSPKSGHDTVSWYQQALGQGPQFIFQYYEEEERQRGNFPDRFSGHQFPNYSSELNVNALLLGDSALYLCASSLGGQRTEAFFGQGTRLTVV.

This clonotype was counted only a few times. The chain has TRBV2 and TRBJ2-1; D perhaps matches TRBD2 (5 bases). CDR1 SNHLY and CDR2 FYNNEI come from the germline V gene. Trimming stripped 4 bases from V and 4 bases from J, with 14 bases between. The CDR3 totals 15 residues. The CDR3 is CASSGQSRGYNEQFF. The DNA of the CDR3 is TGTGCCAGCAGTGGGCAGTCAAGAGGGTACAATGAGCAGTTCTTC.

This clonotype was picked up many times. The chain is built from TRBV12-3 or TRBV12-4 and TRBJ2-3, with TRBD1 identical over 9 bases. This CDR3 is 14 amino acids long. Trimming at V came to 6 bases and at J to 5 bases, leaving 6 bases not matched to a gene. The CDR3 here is CASRTGGAGDTQYF. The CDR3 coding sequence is TGTGCCAGCAGAACAGGGGGCGCGGGAGATACGCAGTATTTT.

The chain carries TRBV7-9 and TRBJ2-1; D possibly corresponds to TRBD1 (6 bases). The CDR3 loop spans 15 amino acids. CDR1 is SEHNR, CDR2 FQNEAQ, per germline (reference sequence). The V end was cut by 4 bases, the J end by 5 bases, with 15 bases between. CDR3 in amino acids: CASSWGRNMNNEQFF. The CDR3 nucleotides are TGTGCCAGCAGCTGGGGGCGAAATATGAACAATGAGCAGTTCTTC.

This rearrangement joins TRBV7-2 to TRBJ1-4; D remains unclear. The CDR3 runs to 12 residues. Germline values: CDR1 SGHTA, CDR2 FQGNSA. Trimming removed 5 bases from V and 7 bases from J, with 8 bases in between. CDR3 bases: TGTGCCAGCAGCCGTTCAACTGAAAAACTGTTTTTT. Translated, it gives CASSRSTEKLFF.

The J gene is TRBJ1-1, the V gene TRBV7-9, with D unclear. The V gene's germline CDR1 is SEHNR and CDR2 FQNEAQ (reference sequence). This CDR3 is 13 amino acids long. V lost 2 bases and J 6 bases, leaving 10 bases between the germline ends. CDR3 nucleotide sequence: TGTGCCAGCAGCTTATCTACAATGGCTGAAGCTTTCTTT. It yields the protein CASSLSTMAEAFF.

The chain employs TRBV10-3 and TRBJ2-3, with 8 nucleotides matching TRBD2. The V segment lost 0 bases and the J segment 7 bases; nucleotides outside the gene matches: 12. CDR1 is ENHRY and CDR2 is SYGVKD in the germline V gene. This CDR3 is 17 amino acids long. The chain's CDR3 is CAISESIGAGGRNTQYF. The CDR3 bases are TGTGCCATCAGTGAGTCGATCGGGGCGGGGGGCCGGAATACGCAGTATTTT.

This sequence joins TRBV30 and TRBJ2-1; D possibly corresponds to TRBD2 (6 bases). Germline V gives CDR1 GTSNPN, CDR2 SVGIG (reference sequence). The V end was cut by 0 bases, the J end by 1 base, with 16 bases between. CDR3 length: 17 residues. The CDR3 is CAWSVDRAGGSYNEQFF. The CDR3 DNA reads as TGTGCCTGGAGTGTAGATCGGGCCGGGGGTTCCTACAATGAGCAGTTCTTC.

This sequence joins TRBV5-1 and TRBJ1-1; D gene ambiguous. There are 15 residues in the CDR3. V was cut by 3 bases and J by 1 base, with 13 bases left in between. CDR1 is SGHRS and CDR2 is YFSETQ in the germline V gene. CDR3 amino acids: CASSYQQVTNTEAFF. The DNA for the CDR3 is TGCGCCAGCAGCTATCAGCAGGTAACGAACACTGAAGCTTTCTTT.

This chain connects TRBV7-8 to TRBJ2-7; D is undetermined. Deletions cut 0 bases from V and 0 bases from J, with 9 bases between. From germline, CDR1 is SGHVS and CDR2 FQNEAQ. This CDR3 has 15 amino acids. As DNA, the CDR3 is TGTGCCAGCAGCTTAGCTGCAGTGAACTCCTACGAGCAGTACTTC. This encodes CASSLAAVNSYEQYF.

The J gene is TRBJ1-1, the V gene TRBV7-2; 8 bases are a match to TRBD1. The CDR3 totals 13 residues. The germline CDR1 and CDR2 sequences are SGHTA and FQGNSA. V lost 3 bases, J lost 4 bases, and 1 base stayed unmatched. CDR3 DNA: TGTGCCAGCAGCTTCACAGGGGGCACTGAAGCTTTCTTT. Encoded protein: CASSFTGGTEAFF.

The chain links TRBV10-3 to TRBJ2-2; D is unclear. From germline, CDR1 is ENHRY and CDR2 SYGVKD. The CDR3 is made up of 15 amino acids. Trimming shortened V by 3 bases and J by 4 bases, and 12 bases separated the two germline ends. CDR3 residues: CAISDGKRFTGELFF. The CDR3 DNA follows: TGTGCCATCAGTGATGGGAAGCGATTCACCGGGGAGCTGTTTTTT.